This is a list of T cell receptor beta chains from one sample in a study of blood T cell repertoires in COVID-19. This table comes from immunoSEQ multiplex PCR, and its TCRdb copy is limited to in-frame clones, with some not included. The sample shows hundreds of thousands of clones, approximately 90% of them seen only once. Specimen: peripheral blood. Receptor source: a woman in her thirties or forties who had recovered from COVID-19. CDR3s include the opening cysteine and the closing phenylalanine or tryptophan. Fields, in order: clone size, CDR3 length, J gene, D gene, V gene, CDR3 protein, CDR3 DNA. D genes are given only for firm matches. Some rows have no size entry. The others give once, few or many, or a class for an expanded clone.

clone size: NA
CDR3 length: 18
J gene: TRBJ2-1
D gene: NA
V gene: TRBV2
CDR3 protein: CAIAPGPRGLSSYNEQFF
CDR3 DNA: TGTGCCATCGCCCCTGGGCCCAGGGGCCTTAGCTCCTACAATGAGCAGTTCTTC

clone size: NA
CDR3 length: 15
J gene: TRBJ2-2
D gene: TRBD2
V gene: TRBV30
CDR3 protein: CAWSEIAGGSGELFF
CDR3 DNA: TGTGCCTGGAGCGAAATAGCGGGAGGGTCGGGGGAGCTGTTTTTT

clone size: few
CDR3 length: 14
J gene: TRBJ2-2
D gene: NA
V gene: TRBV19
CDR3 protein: CASSIDPNTGELFF
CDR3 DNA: TGTGCCAGTAGTATAGACCCTAACACCGGGGAGCTGTTTTTT

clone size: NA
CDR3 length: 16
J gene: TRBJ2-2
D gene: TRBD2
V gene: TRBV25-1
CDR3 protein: CASSQGGFGNTGELFF
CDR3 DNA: TGTGCCAGCAGTCAGGGAGGGTTTGGGAACACCGGGGAGCTGTTTTTT

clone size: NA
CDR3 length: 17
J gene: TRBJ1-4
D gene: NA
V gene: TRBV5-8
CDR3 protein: CASSLDGGFRSNEKLFF
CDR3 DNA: TGTGCCAGCAGCTTGGATGGGGGGTTCCGGTCTAATGAAAAACTGTTTTTT

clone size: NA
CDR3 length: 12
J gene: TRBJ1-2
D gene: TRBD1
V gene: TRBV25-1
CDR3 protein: CASSGQGYGYTF
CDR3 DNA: TGTGCCAGCTCGGGACAGGGCTATGGCTACACCTTC

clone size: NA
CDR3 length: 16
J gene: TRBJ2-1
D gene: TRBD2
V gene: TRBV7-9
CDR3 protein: CASSLAGSGPYNEQFF
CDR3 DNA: TGTGCCAGCAGCTTAGCGGGTAGCGGGCCGTACAATGAGCAGTTCTTC

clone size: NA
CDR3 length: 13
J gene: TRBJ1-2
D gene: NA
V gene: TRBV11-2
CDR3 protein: CASSSLSNYGYTF
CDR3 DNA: TGTGCCAGCAGCTCCCTTTCCAACTATGGCTACACCTTC

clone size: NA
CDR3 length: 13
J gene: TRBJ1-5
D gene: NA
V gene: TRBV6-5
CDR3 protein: CASGGSRNQPQHF
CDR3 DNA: TGTGCCAGCGGGGGCAGCCGCAATCAGCCCCAGCATTTT

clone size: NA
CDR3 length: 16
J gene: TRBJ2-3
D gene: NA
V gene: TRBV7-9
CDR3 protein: CASSPLAPGSSPAQYF
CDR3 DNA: TGTGCCAGCAGCCCCCTGGCCCCGGGATCCTCCCCGGCGCAGTATTTT

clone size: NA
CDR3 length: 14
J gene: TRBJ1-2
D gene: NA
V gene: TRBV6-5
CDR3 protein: CASSPRVAPHGYTF
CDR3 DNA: TGTGCCAGCAGTCCCCGTGTGGCCCCACATGGCTACACCTTC

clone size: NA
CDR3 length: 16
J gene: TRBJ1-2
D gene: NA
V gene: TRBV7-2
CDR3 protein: CASSLAGQTANYGYTF
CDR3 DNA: TGTGCCAGCAGCTTAGCAGGGCAGACAGCTAACTATGGCTACACCTTC

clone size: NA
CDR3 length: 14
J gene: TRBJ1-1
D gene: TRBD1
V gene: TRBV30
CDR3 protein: CASDRGPGGTEAFF
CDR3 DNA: TGTGCCTCCGACAGGGGGCCGGGGGGTACTGAAGCTTTCTTT

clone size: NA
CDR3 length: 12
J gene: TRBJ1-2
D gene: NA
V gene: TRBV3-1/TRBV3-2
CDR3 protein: CASSPRRDGYTF
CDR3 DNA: TGTGCCAGCAGCCCCCGGAGGGATGGCTACACCTTC

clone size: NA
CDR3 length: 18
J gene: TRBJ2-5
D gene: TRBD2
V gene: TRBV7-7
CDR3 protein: CASSPPRSGSLVGETQYF
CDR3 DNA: TGTGCCAGCAGCCCCCCTCGGAGCGGGAGCCTGGTCGGAGAGACCCAGTACTTC

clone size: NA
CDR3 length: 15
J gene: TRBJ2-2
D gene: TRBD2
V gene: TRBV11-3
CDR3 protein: CASSPGRASTGELFF
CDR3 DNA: TGTGCCAGCAGCCCGGGGAGGGCCAGCACCGGGGAGCTGTTTTTT

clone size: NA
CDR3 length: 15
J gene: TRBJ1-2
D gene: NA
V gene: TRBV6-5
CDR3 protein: CASSYSPTAGYGYTF
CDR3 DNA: TGTGCCAGCAGTTACAGCCCAACAGCGGGCTATGGCTACACCTTC

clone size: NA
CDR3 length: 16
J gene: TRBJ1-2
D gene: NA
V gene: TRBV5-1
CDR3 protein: CASSLAPGPGGYGYTF
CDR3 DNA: TGCGCCAGCAGCTTGGCCCCAGGACCGGGGGGCTATGGCTACACCTTC

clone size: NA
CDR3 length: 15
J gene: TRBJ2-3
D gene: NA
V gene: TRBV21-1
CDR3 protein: CASTRPGQSTDTQYF
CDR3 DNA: TGTGCCAGCACCCGTCCGGGACAGAGCACAGATACGCAGTATTTT

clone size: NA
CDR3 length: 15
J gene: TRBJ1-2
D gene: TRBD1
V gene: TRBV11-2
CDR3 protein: CASSGPGTAWSGYTF
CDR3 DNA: TGTGCCAGCAGCGGGCCAGGGACAGCGTGGTCCGGCTACACCTTC

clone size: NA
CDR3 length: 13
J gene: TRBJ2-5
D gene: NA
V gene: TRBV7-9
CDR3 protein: CASSPGVAETQYF
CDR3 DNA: TGTGCCAGCAGCCCAGGGGTTGCGGAGACCCAGTACTTC

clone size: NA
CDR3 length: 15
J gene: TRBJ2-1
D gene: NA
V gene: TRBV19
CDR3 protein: CASSIGSGRSNEQFF
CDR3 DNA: TGTGCCAGTAGTATCGGTAGCGGCCGTTCCAATGAGCAGTTCTTC

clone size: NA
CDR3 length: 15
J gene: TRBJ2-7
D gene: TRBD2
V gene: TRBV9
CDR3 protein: CASSVGGSGPYEQYF
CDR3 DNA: TGTGCCAGCAGCGTAGGGGGTAGCGGGCCCTACGAGCAGTACTTC

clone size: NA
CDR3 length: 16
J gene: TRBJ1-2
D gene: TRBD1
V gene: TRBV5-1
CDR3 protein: CASSLVGTGLGYGYTF
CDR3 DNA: TGCGCCAGCAGCTTGGTGGGGACAGGCTTGGGCTATGGCTACACCTTC

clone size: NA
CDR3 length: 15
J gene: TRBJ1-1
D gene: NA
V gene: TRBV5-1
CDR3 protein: CASSLAPTGDTEAFF
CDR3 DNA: TGCGCCAGCAGCTTGGCCCCCACGGGGGACACTGAAGCTTTCTTT

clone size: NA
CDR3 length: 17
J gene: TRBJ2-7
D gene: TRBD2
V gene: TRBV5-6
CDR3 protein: CASTQGGLAGDPYEQYF
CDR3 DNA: TGTGCCAGCACCCAGGGGGGACTAGCGGGAGATCCTTACGAGCAGTACTTC

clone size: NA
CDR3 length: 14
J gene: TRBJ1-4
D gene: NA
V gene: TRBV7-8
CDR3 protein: CASSPTGANEKLFF
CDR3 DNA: TGTGCCAGCAGCCCCACCGGGGCTAATGAAAAACTGTTTTTT

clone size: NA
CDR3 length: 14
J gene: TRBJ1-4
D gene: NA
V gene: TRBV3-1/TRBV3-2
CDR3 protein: CASSQEGRNEKLFF
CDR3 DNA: TGTGCCAGCAGCCAAGAGGGCCGTAATGAAAAACTGTTTTTT

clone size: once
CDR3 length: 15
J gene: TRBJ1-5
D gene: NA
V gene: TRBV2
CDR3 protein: CASRTGQGSNQPQHF
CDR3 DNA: TGTGCCAGCAGGACCGGACAAGGGAGCAATCAGCCCCAGCATTTT

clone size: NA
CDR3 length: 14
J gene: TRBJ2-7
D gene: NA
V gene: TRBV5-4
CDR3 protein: CASSPSSEGYEQYF
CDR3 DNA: TGTGCCAGCAGCCCCTCTAGCGAGGGCTACGAGCAGTACTTC

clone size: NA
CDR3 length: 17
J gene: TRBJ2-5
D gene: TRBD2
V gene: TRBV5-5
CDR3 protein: CASSLAAWREAGETQYF
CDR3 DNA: TGTGCCAGCAGCTTGGCGGCTTGGCGGGAGGCCGGGGAGACCCAGTACTTC

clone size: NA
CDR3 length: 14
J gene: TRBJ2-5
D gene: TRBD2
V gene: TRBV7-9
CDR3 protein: CASSLARGGGTQYF
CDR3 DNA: TGTGCCAGCAGCTTAGCGCGGGGCGGGGGGACCCAGTACTTC

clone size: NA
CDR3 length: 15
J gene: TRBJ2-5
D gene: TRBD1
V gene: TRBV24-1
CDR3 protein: CATSDFGTGVETQYF
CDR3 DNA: TGTGCCACCAGTGATTTTGGGACAGGGGTCGAGACCCAGTACTTC

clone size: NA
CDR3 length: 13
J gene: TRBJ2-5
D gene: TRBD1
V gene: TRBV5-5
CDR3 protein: CASADRVEETQYF
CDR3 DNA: TGTGCCAGCGCCGACAGGGTGGAAGAGACCCAGTACTTC

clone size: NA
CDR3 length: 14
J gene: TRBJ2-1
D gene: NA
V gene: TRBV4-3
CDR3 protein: CASSQDPIPGEQFF
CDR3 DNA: TGCGCCAGCAGCCAAGATCCTATCCCGGGGGAGCAGTTCTTC

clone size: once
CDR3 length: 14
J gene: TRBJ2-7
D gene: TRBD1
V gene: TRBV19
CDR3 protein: CASRSGQGAYEQYF
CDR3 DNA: TGTGCCAGTAGATCAGGACAGGGGGCCTACGAGCAGTACTTC

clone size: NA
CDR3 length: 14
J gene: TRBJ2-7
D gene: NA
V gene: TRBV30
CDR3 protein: CAWSLEGGPYEQYF
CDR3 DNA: TGTGCCTGGAGCCTGGAGGGAGGACCCTACGAGCAGTACTTC

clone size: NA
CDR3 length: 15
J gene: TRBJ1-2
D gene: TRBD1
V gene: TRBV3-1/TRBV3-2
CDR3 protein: CASSQGTGVNYGYTF
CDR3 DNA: TGTGCCAGCAGCCAAGGGACAGGAGTTAACTATGGCTACACCTTC

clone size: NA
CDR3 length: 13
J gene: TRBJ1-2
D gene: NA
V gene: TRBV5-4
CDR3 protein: CASSLNSNYGYTF
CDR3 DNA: TGTGCCAGCAGCTTGAATTCGAACTATGGCTACACCTTC

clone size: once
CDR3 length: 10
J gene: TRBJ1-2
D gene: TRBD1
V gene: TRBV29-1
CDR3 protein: CSVGQDGYTF
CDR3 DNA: TGCAGCGTAGGACAGGATGGCTACACCTTC

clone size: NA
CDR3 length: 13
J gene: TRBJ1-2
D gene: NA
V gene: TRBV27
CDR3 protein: CASSLEGSVGYTF
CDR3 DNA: TGTGCCAGCAGTTTGGAGGGATCCGTTGGCTACACCTTC

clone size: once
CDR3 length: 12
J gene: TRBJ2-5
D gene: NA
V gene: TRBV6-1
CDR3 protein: CASRPVGETQYF
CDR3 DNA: TGTGCCAGCAGACCTGTCGGGGAGACCCAGTACTTC

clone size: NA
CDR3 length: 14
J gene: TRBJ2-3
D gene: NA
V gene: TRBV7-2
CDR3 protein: CASSSRTGTDTQYF
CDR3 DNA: TGTGCCAGCAGCTCGCGGACAGGCACAGATACGCAGTATTTT

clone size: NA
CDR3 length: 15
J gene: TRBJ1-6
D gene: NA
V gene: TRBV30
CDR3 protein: CAWSSRGGAESPLHF
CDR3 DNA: TGTGCCTGGAGTTCCCGGGGGGGGGCGGAATCACCCCTCCACTTT

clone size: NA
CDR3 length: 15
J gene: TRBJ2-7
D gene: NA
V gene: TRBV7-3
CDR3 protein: CASSLTGSFGGEQYF
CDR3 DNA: TGTGCCAGCAGCTTAACGGGGTCGTTCGGGGGCGAGCAGTACTTC

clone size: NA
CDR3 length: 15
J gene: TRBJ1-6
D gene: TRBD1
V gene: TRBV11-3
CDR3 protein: CASSLGGQINSPLHF
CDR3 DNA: TGTGCCAGCAGCTTAGGGGGACAGATTAATTCACCCCTCCACTTT

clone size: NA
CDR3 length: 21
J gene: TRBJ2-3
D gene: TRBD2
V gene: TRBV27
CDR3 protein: CASSRRLADTRLLTSTDTQYF
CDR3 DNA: TGTGCCAGCAGTCGCCGTCTAGCGGATACACGTCTATTGACTAGCACAGATACGCAGTATTTT

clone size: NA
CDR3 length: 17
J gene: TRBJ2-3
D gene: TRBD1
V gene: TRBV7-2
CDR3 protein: CASSSYHGTASTDTQYF
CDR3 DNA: TGTGCCAGCAGCTCTTACCACGGGACAGCTAGCACAGATACGCAGTATTTT

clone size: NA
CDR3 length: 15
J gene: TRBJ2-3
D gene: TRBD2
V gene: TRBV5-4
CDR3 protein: CASSLTGLAAHTQYF
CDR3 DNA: TGTGCCAGCAGCTTGACTGGACTAGCGGCCCATACGCAGTATTTT

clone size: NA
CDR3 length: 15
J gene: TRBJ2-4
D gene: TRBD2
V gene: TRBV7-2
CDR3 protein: CASSLAGGAKNIQYF
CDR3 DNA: TGTGCCAGCAGCTTGGCGGGGGGGGCCAAAAACATTCAGTACTTC

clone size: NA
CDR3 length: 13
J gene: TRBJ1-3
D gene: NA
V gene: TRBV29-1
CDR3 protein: CSGRQASGNTIYF
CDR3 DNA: TGCAGCGGGAGGCAGGCCTCTGGAAACACCATATATTTT

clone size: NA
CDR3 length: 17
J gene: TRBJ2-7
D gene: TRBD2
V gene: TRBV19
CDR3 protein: CASRTKGLAGSPGEQYF
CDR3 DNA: TGTGCCAGTAGAACCAAGGGACTAGCGGGATCCCCAGGAGAGCAGTACTTC

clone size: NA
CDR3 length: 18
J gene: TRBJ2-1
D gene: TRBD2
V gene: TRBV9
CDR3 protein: CASSPRASGAVGGNEQFF
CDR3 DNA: TGTGCCAGCAGCCCACGGGCTAGCGGGGCCGTTGGGGGCAATGAGCAGTTCTTC

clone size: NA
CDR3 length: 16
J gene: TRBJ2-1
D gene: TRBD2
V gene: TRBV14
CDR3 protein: CASSQSGLAPYNEQFF
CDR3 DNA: TGTGCCAGCAGCCAATCGGGACTAGCCCCATACAATGAGCAGTTCTTC

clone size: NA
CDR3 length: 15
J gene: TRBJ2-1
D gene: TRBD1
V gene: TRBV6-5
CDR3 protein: CASRPTGALRNEQFF
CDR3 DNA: TGTGCCAGCAGGCCGACAGGGGCCTTGAGGAATGAGCAGTTCTTC

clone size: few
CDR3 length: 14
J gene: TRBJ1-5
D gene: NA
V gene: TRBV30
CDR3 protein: CAWSVLSGNQPQHF
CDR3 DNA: TGTGCCTGGAGTGTACTCTCGGGCAATCAGCCCCAGCATTTT

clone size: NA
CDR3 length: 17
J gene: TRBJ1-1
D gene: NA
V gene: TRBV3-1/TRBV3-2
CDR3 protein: CASSQGRFRGANTEAFF
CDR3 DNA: TGTGCCAGCAGCCAAGGGCGGTTCCGGGGGGCGAACACTGAAGCTTTCTTT

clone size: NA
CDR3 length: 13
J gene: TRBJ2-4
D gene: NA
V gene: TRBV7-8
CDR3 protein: CASSRGAKNIQYF
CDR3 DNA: TGTGCCAGCAGCCGGGGGGCGAAAAACATTCAGTACTTC

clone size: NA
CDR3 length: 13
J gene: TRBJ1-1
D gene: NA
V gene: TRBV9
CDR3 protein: CASRPPGGSEAFF
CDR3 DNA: TGTGCCAGCAGGCCCCCCGGGGGGAGTGAAGCTTTCTTT